This passage covers 4 T cell receptor beta chains from one sample sequenced in a study of T cell responses to AZD1222 COVID-19 vaccine. Repertoires were generated with immunoSEQ multiplex PCR, while TCRdb's copy carries only in-frame clones and drops some. The sample lists 65,000 to 95,000 clones, 85% occurring once. The sequencing used peripheral blood, collected on day 0 of AZD1222 vaccination. The origin of the receptors is an adult in good health.

This clone showed up just a few times. The chain carries TRBV5-6 and TRBJ2-1; D unclear. Per germline, CDR1 SGHDT and CDR2 YYEEEE. This CDR3 has 13 amino acids. V lost 2 bases to trimming and J lost 7 bases, with 10 bases between them. The CDR3 DNA reads TGTGCCAGCAGCTTCTTGACCCCGAATGAGCAGTTCTTC. It codes for CASSFLTPNEQFF.

This clone is a singleton in its sample. This chain links TRBV18 with TRBJ2-5; no firm D call. The V and J ends lost 6 bases and 1 base respectively, with 0 bases between them. From germline, CDR1 is KGHSH and CDR2 LQKENI. The CDR3 is 10 amino acids. The chain's CDR3 is CASSQETQYF. The CDR3 nucleotides are TGTGCCAGCTCCCAAGAGACCCAGTACTTC.

The genes are TRBV18 and TRBJ1-1; no definite D call. V was clipped by 0 bases and J by 4 bases, with 12 bases between them. The CDR3 length is 15 residues. The germline V gene encodes CDR1 KGHSH and CDR2 LQKENI. The CDR3 loop is CASSPPTLEGTEAFF. CDR3 nucleotides: TGTGCCAGCTCACCACCTACTTTGGAGGGCACTGAAGCTTTCTTT.

The genes are TRBV5-1 and TRBJ1-5; 8 positions match TRBD1. Looked up from germline, CDR1 is SGHRS and CDR2 is YFSETQ. The trim removed 5 bases at V and 2 bases at J, leaving 6 bases unmatched. This CDR3 has 15 residues. CDR3 in DNA: TGCGCCAGCAGTTTTACAGGGGGTGGCAATCAGCCCCAGCATTTT. It translates to CASSFTGGGNQPQHF.